Below are 21 T cell receptor beta chains sequenced from a single sample in a study of read filtering for tumor transcriptome and immune sequencing (dated by TCRdb to the early 2020s). Reads for this sample came from an Illumina HiSeq 4000. Starting from roughly 370 ng RNA, TCR libraries were constructed with the Immunoverse kit using molecular barcoded adaptors that cover the alpha/delta and beta/gamma chains. Clones were called with MiXCR by TCRdb after fastp trimmed the public reads at Q25, and only in-frame beta chains were retained. Rows merge per CDR3 protein into single entries with the most common DNA and genes. For this sample there are roughly 90,000 distinct CDR3 sequences; approximately 13% appear just once. Clones ranked in the top ten supply 15% of the sample. The sequencing input was a population of CD138-negative cells sorted from bone marrow. The sample's cell subset or site label, decoded: bone marrow mononuclear cells depleted of CD138+ plasma/myeloma cells by negative magnetic selection. These receptors were obtained from a donor at least 40 years old with multiple myeloma.

This clonotype was seen ten or more times. The rearrangement joins TRBV11-3 to TRBJ2-1; D is possibly TRBD1 or TRBD2 (6 bases each). The CDR3 totals 16 residues. The germline V gene encodes CDR1 SGHNT and CDR2 YENEEA. Trimming took 6 bases from V and 4 from J, leaving 19 bases between them. CDR3 sequence (DNA): TGTGCCAGCAGGCGACAGGTTGGGGGGCGTTACAATGAGCAGTTCTTC. Protein: CASRRQVGGRYNEQFF.

This clonotype has at least ten counts. This rearrangement joins TRBV2 to TRBJ2-5; a weak D match, TRBD2 (6 bases). Germline V gene lookup returns CDR1 SNHLY and CDR2 FYNNEI. The CDR3 loop spans 14 amino acids. Trimming shortened V by 6 bases and J by 4 bases, and 15 bases separated the two germline ends. The CDR3 bases are TGTGCCAGCAGGGTAGCTGGGGGGAGAGAGACCCAGTACTTC. Protein sequence: CASRVAGGRETQYF.

This clonotype was detected ten times or more. The rearrangement links TRBV10-3 to TRBJ2-3; 10 nucleotides line up with TRBD1. In germline, CDR1 is ENHRY, CDR2 SYGVKD. The CDR3 extends over 20 amino acids. J was trimmed by 2 bases and V by 4 bases; bases with no gene match: 18. CDR3 sequence reads: CAISGSGTGAVGVLTDTQYF. In DNA, the CDR3 is TGTGCCATCAGTGGATCCGGGACAGGGGCCGTGGGAGTTCTCACAGATACGCAGTATTTT.

This clonotype was seen ten or more times. This chain connects TRBV5-1 to TRBJ2-1, with 7 bases that match TRBD2. Germline-derived CDR1 and CDR2 are SGHRS and YFSETQ. CDR3 size: 18 residues. With V trimmed by 4 bases and J by 0 bases, 13 bases remained unmatched. The CDR3 DNA reads TGCGCCAGCAGCCTATATTCAGCGGGCGGGAGCTCCTACAATGAGCAGTTCTTC. This translates into CASSLYSAGGSSYNEQFF. The full variable domain, its missing parts supplied by reference TRBV5-1 and TRBJ2-1, is KAGVTQTPRYLIKTRGQQVTLSCSPISGHRSVSWYQQTPGQGLQFLFEYFSETQRNKGNFPGRFSGRQFSNSRSEMNVSTLELGDSALYLCASSLYSAGGSSYNEQFFGPGTRLTVL.

This clonotype has at least ten counts. The V call is TRBV3-1, the J call TRBJ2-5; D is possibly TRBD1 or TRBD2 (5 bases each). The CDR3 length is 16 residues. From germline, CDR1 is LGHDT and CDR2 YNNKEL (reference sequence). V was cut by 1 base and J by 2 bases, with 14 bases left in between. This CDR3 reads CASSQGTGTLQETQYF. Here the CDR3 DNA reads TGTGCCAGCAGCCAAGGGACCGGGACGCTTCAAGAGACCCAGTACTTC.

In this sample, this clonotype turned up many times. The DNA for the CDR3 is TGCGCCAGCAGTTCTGAGAGCTACGAGCAGTACTTC. Encoded protein: CASSSESYEQYF. The genes are TRBV5-1 and TRBJ2-7, with no clear D. The CDR3 sequence is 12 residues long. Germline values: CDR1 SGHRS, CDR2 YFSETQ. V was cut by 5 bases and J by 3 bases, with 9 bases left in between.

At least ten counts were recorded for this clonotype. The chain is built from TRBV6-5 and TRBJ2-5; TRBD1 agrees at 7 bases. The CDR3 is made up of 15 amino acids. Losses at the gene ends were 0 bases for V and 2 bases for J; bases not matched to a gene: 3. Germline CDR1 is MNHEY and CDR2 is SVGAGI. The CDR3 sequence is CASSYSGQIQETQYF. The CDR3, as DNA: TGTGCCAGCAGTTACTCGGGACAGATTCAAGAGACCCAGTACTTC.

There are many counts of this clonotype. The V and J genes are TRBV6-1 and TRBJ2-3; TRBD2 matches at 8 bases. There are 16 residues in the CDR3. V dropped 1 base and J dropped 2; count of bases not matched to a gene: 5. Germline loops: CDR1 MNHNS, CDR2 SASEGT. The CDR3 coding sequence is TGTGCCAGCAGTGAAGTGGTAGCGGGGAACACAGATACGCAGTATTTT. It encodes CASSEVVAGNTDTQYF.

This clonotype was recorded many times. This chain uses TRBV5-1 with TRBJ2-3; D unclear. V gave up 4 bases and J gave up 0 bases, with 15 bases separating them. This CDR3 has 16 amino acids. Germline CDR1 reads SGHRS; CDR2 reads YFSETQ. CDR3 protein: CASSSSVFTSTDTQYF. The CDR3 bases are TGCGCCAGCAGCAGCAGTGTATTCACTAGCACAGATACGCAGTATTTT.

In its sample, this clonotype was seen a few times. A read error may explain this, as a much larger clone is one base away. This chain joins TRBV29-1 and TRBJ2-1; D unresolved. Germline V lookup: CDR1 SQVTM, CDR2 ANQGSEA. The CDR3 loop spans 12 amino acids. This CDR3 is CSVEDVGNGQFF. The CDR3 coding sequence is TGCAGCGTTGAAGATGTGGGGAATGGGCAGTTCTTC.

This clonotype was observed many times. Germline is not matched at one junction end, which may reflect a read error. This chain links TRBV2 with TRBJ2-5, with TRBD1 as a possible D gene (6 bases). The CDR3 totals 14 residues. The germline V gene encodes CDR1 SNHLY and CDR2 FYNNEI. The CDR3 loop reads CATSMSGTQETQYF. Here the CDR3 DNA reads TGTGCCACCAGTATGTCCGGGACACAAGAGACCCAGTACTTC.

At least ten counts were recorded for this clonotype. The V gene is TRBV20-1, the J gene TRBJ2-2, with a possible D match to TRBD2 (5 bases). The V end was cut by 0 bases, the J end by 0 bases, with 11 bases between. The germline V gene encodes CDR1 DFQATT and CDR2 SNEGSKA (reference sequence). The CDR3 has 16 residues. CDR3 in amino acids: CSARDRAESNTGELFF. Here the CDR3 DNA reads TGCAGTGCTAGAGACCGAGCGGAATCGAACACCGGGGAGCTGTTTTTT.

In this sample, this clonotype turned up a few times. A read error may be the cause here, since a much bigger clone is one base away. The V gene is TRBV7-9, the J gene TRBJ1-6; D may be TRBD1 (5 bases). Germline V CDR1 and CDR2: SEHNR, FQNEAQ (reference sequence). The CDR3 length is 15 residues. The CDR3 loop reads CASSLYRQNNSSLHF. The CDR3 DNA is TGTGCCAGCAGCTTATACCGACAGAATAATTCATCCCTCCACTTT.

For this clonotype: The junction departs from germline at one end; a sequencing error may be responsible. The chain has TRBV29-1 and TRBJ2-3, with D possibly called TRBD1 or TRBD2 (6 bases each). The CDR3 totals 14 residues. Germline CDR1 reads SQVTM; CDR2 reads ANQGSEA. The CDR3 protein is CCVEPGGSTDTQYF. The CDR3 nucleotides are TGCTGCGTTGAGCCCGGGGGCTCCACAGATACGCAGTATTTT.

This clonotype has at least ten counts. This chain joins TRBV20-1 and TRBJ2-7; 7 nucleotides line up with TRBD2. In germline, CDR1 is DFQATT, CDR2 SNEGSKA (reference sequence). Trimming at V came to 5 bases and at J to 4 bases, leaving 11 bases not matched to a gene. The CDR3 runs 14 residues. The CDR3 coding sequence is TGCAGTGCTCCCGACGCCAGCGGGACTTACGAGCAGTACTTC. Amino acids: CSAPDASGTYEQYF.

The V gene is TRBV21-1, the J gene TRBJ2-1; the table's D call of TRBD1 was not tested on the DNA. TRBV21-1 is deemed a pseudogene. This CDR3 contains 17 residues. The CDR3 loop reads CASAKGTQRVGYNEQFF. CDR3 DNA: TGTGCCAGCGCTAAGGGGACGCAAAGGGTTGGCTACAATGAGCAGTTCTTC.

Of note for this clonotype: At one of its ends the junction is not consistent with the germline gene, which may arise from a read error. This rearrangement joins TRBV12-3 or TRBV12-4 to TRBJ2-2, with D possibly TRBD1 on 6 matching bases. This CDR3 spans 16 amino acids. CDR3 sequence: CASRGAREGSIREPLF. CDR3 nucleotide sequence: TGTGCCAGCAGGGGGGCCAGGGAAGGGTCCATCAGGGAGCCGTTGTTT.

This clonotype is medium-sized in the sample. The rearrangement links TRBV7-2 to TRBJ2-1; 14 bases map to TRBD2. The CDR3 consists of 16 residues. V was clipped by 5 bases and J by 6 bases; unmatched bases: 6. CDR1 and CDR2 from the germline V gene are SGHTA and FQGNSA. The CDR3 nucleotides read TGTGCCAGCAGCCCCTGGACTAGCGGGGGGATCAATGAGCAGTTCTTC. It yields the protein CASSPWTSGGINEQFF. Full variable domain (remainder filled in from reference TRBV7-2 and TRBJ2-1): GAGVSQSPSNKVTEKGKDVELRCDPISGHTALYWYRQSLGQGLEFLIYFQGNSAPDKSGLPSDRFSAERTGGSVSTLTIQRTQQEDSAVYLCASSPWTSGGINEQFFGPGTRLTVL.

A remark on this clonotype: A read error is possible here, since a much larger clone lies one base away. A read error is likely, as this CDR3 ends without the conserved phenylalanine or tryptophan. The rearrangement links TRBV7-2 to TRBJ2-5, with TRBD1 as a possible D gene (6 bases). The CDR3 totals 17 residues. With 0 bases removed from V and 7 bases from J, the gap between germline ends came to 21 bases. Germline CDR1 SGHTA, CDR2 FQGNSA. CDR3 bases: TGTGCCAGCAGCTTAGCGCGTGGGGGCATCCGAGGATCGACCCAGTACCTC. It codes for CASSLARGGIRGSTQYL.

In its sample, this clonotype was seen many times. The V and J genes are TRBV28 and TRBJ2-3; 9 bases fit TRBD2. The CDR3 length is 15 residues. Germline CDR1 is MDHEN and CDR2 is SYDVKM. The V segment lost 2 bases and the J segment 1 base; nucleotides outside the gene matches: 1. The DNA for the CDR3 is TGTGCCAGCAGTTTAAGGACTAGCGGCACAGATACGCAGTATTTT. Amino acids: CASSLRTSGTDTQYF.

This clonotype was observed at least ten times. This rearrangement joins TRBV29-1 to TRBJ2-5, with 10 nucleotides matching TRBD1. The CDR3 has 16 amino acids. Per the germline V gene, CDR1 is SQVTM and CDR2 is ANQGSEA. V lost 0 bases to trimming and J lost 2 bases; unmatched junction nucleotides: 6. CDR3 protein: CSVEDRDRGWQETQYF. The CDR3 DNA reads TGCAGCGTTGAAGACCGGGACAGGGGTTGGCAAGAGACCCAGTACTTC.